These 10 T cell receptor beta chains share one sample of origin, sequenced in a study of cytomegalovirus exposure and HLA in healthy donors. The PCR ran on 60 Vbeta and 13 Jbeta primers. Clones were read by immunoSEQ multiplex PCR, and TCRdb kept only the in-frame ones, dropping some. The sample has under 200,000 clones, approximately 81% seen once. The sample consisted of PBMCs. These receptors originate from a female donor in good health and CMV-seronegative.

This clone appeared a few times. The V gene is TRBV28, the J gene TRBJ1-2; 9 positions match TRBD1. V lost 5 bases, J lost 4 bases, and 5 bases stayed unmatched. CDR3 length: 14 residues. Germline V gene sequence: CDR1 MDHEN, CDR2 SYDVKM. The DNA of the CDR3 is TGTGCCAGCAGTCCTGGACAGGGGACCTATGGCTACACCTTC. Translating gives CASSPGQGTYGYTF.

The V gene is TRBV5-4, the J gene TRBJ1-1; D gene unclear. Trimming stripped 0 bases from V and 4 bases from J, with 13 bases between. The CDR3 loop spans 15 amino acids. Germline loops: CDR1 SGHNT, CDR2 YYREEE (reference sequence). The CDR3 DNA is TGTGCCAGCAGCTTGGACGGTAGGGAGGGCACTGAAGCTTTCTTT. Its protein product is CASSLDGREGTEAFF.

The J gene is TRBJ2-6, the V gene TRBV7-6; maybe TRBD1 (6 bases). The CDR3 consists of 17 residues. The germline gives CDR1 SGHVS, CDR2 FNYEAQ. Trimming stripped 3 bases from V and 0 bases from J, with 12 bases between. CDR3 DNA: TGTGCCAGCAGCTTGGGAAACAGGGTCTCTGGGGCCAACGTCCTGACTTTC. This codes for CASSLGNRVSGANVLTF.

The rearrangement uses TRBV7-6 and TRBJ1-4; D is unresolved. V gave up 1 base and J gave up 4 bases, with 10 bases separating them. The CDR3 contains 15 residues. Germline V CDR1 and CDR2: SGHVS, FNYEAQ. CDR3 nucleotide sequence: TGTGCCAGCAGCTTAGAATCGGGATTTAATGAAAAACTGTTTTTT. Its translation is CASSLESGFNEKLFF. The variable domain in full, completed from reference TRBV7-6 and TRBJ1-4, reads GAGVSQSPRYKVTKRGQDVALRCDPISGHVSLYWYRQALGQGPEFLTYFNYEAQQDKSGLPNDRFSAERPEGSISTLTIQRTEQRDSAMYRCASSLESGFNEKLFFGSGTQLSVL.

V is TRBV5-6 and J is TRBJ1-2; D possibly corresponds to TRBD1 (6 bases). This CDR3 has 14 residues. Trimming removed 4 bases from V and 4 bases from J, with 14 bases in between. From germline, CDR1 is SGHDT and CDR2 YYEEEE. The CDR3 region is CASSLREGGYGYTF. In DNA form, the CDR3 reads TGTGCCAGCAGCCTTAGGGAAGGGGGCTATGGCTACACCTTC. Full variable domain (remainder filled in from reference TRBV5-6 and TRBJ1-2): DAGVTQSPTHLIKTRGQQVTLRCSPKSGHDTVSWYQQALGQGPQFIFQYYEEEERQRGNFPDRFSGHQFPNYSSELNVNALLLGDSALYLCASSLREGGYGYTFGSGTRLTVV.

The chain links TRBV30 to TRBJ1-1; maybe TRBD1 (6 bases). CDR3 length: 13 residues. Germline assignment: CDR1 GTSNPN and CDR2 SVGIG (reference sequence). Trimming cost V 6 bases and J 4 bases, with 15 bases left between them. The CDR3 DNA sequence: TGTGCCTGCCCCAGGGGTAGGGGCACTGAAGCTTTCTTT. As protein: CACPRGRGTEAFF.

In this sample, this clone turned up a few times. CDR3 coding DNA: TGTGCCAGCAGTGACTCGACCGGGGGGGGGACTGAAGCTTTCTTT. Protein sequence: CASSDSTGGGTEAFF. The chain has TRBV6-4 and TRBJ1-1, with D perhaps matching TRBD1 (5 bases). The germline CDR1 and CDR2 sequences are MRHNA and SNTAGT. The CDR3 has 15 amino acids. With 0 bases removed from V and 5 bases from J, the gap between germline ends came to 13 bases.

With regard to this clone: Other DNA sequences in the same sample also yield this CDR3. V is TRBV30 and J is TRBJ2-5, with no clear D. This CDR3 contains 11 residues. Germline V gene data show CDR1 as GTSNPN and CDR2 as SVGIG (reference sequence). The germline V and J ends were trimmed by 0 bases and 5 bases, with 4 bases remaining between them. The CDR3 nucleotides read TGTGCCTGGAGTGTCCGGGAGACCCAGTACTTC. Protein sequence: CAWSVRETQYF.

The chain couples TRBV4-1 to TRBJ2-5; TRBD2 matches 9 bases. Trimming at V came to 1 base and at J to 2 bases, leaving 8 bases not matched to a gene. Germline V gives CDR1 MGHRA, CDR2 YSYEKL. The CDR3 sequence is 17 residues long. The chain's CDR3 is CASSQGGRAGGQETQYF. CDR3 DNA: TGCGCCAGCAGCCAAGGGGGCCGCGCGGGGGGGCAAGAGACCCAGTACTTC.

V usage is TRBV28 and J usage is TRBJ2-7; 10 bases fit TRBD2. Trimming took 3 bases from V and 0 from J; bases not matched to a gene: 5. Germline values: CDR1 MDHEN, CDR2 SYDVKM. The CDR3 runs to 16 residues. Here the CDR3 DNA reads TGTGCCAGCAGTTTGGATAGCGGGAGGAACTCCTACGAGCAGTACTTC. Translated: CASSLDSGRNSYEQYF.